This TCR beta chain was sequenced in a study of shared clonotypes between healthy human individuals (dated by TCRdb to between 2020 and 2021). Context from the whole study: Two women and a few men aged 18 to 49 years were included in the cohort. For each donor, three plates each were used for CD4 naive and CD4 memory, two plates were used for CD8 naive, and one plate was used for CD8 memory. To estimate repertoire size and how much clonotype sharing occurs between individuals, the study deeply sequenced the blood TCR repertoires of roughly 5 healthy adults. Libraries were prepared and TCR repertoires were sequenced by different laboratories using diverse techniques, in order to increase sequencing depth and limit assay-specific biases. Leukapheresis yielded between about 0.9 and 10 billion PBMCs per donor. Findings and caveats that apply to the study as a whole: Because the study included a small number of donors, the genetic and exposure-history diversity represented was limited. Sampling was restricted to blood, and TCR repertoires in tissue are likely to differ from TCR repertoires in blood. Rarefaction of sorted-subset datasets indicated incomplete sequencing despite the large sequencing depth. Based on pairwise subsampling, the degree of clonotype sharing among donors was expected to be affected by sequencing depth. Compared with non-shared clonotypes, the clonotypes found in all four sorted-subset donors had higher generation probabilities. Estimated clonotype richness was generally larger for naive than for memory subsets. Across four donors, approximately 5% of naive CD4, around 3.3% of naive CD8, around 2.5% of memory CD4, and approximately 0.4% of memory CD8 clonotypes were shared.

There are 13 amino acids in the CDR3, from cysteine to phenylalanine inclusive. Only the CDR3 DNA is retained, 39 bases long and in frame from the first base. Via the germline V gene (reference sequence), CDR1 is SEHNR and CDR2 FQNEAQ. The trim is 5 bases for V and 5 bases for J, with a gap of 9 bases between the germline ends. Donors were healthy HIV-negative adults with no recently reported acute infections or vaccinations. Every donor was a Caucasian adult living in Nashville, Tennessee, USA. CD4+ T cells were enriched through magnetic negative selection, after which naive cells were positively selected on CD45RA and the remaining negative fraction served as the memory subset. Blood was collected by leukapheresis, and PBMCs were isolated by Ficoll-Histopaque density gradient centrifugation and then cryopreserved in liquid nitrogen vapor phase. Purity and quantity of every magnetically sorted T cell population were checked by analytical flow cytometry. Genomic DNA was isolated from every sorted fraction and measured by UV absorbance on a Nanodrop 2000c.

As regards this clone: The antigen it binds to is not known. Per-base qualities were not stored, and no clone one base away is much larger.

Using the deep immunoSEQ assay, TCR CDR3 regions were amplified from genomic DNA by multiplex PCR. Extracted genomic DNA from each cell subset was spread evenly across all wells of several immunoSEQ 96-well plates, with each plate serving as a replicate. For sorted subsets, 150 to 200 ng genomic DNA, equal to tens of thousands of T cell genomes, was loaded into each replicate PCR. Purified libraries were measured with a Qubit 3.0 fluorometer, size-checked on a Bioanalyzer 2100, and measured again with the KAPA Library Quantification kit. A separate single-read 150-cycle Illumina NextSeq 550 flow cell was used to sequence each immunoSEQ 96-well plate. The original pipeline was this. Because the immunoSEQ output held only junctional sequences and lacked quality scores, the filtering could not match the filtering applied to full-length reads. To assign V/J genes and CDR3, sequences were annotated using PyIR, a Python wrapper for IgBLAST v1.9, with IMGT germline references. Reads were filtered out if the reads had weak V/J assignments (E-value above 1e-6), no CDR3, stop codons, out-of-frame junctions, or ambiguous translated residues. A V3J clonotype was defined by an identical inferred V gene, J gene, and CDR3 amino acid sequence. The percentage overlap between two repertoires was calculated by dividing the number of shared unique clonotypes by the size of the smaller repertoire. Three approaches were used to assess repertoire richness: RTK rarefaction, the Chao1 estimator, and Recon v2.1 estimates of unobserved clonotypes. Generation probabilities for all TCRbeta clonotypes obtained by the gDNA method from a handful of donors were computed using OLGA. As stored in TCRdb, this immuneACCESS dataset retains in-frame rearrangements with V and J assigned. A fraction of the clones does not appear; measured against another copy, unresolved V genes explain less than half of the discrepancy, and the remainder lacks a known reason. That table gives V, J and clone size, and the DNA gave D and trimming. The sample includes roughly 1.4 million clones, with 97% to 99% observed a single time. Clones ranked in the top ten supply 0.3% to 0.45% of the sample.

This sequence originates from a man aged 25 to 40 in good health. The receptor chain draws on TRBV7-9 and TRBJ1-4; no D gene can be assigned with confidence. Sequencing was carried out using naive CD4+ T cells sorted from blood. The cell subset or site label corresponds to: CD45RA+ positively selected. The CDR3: CASSPRPNEKLFF. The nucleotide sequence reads TGTGCCAGCAGCCCCCGACCGAATGAAAAACTGTTTTTT.